Shown below are 10 T cell receptor beta chains from a single sample sequenced in a study of T-cell reconstitution after alpha-beta-depleted transplantation in children. Researchers prepared the TCRbeta library using unique molecular identifiers, the study reports. TCRdb re-analysed the PCR reads in MiXCR, keeping a single row per CDR3 protein. The table has 490,000 or so distinct CDR3 sequences, about 12% seen once. The sample in question was PBMCs from the stem cell graft donor, obtained from the stem cell graft. The receptors originated from a human donor who donated a stem cell graft to a child with combined immunodeficiency.

The chain uses TRBV7-9 and TRBJ2-5; the D gene is possibly TRBD1 (6 bases). Per the germline V gene, CDR1 is SEHNR and CDR2 is FQNEAQ (reference sequence). Trimming took off 7 bases at V and 1 base at J, with 13 bases between the two ends. CDR3 length equals 14 residues. DNA for the CDR3: TGTGCCAGCATGACTTCCAGGGGCCAAGAGACCCAGTACTTC. It specifies CASMTSRGQETQYF.

This clonotype was counted a single time. The V and J genes are TRBV11-2 and TRBJ2-7, with 12 bases lining up with TRBD1. The germline V gene encodes CDR1 SGHAT and CDR2 FQNNGV. With 5 bases clipped from V and 4 bases from J, the junction kept 15 bases outside the gene matches. The CDR3 covers 18 residues. The CDR3, as DNA: TGTGCCAGCAGCGATCCATTGGGACAGGGGGCGTACTGGTACGAGCAGTACTTC. Its translation: CASSDPLGQGAYWYEQYF.

V and J are TRBV10-3 and TRBJ2-5, with D perhaps TRBD1 (6 bases). Germline V CDR1 and CDR2: ENHRY, SYGVKD. The CDR3 has 16 amino acids. V was cut by 1 base and J by 1 base, with 13 bases left in between. CDR3 region: CAISEFPGTLQETQYF. The CDR3 coding sequence is TGTGCCATCAGTGAGTTCCCTGGGACACTCCAAGAGACCCAGTACTTC.

This clonotype showed up many times. The genes are TRBV25-1 and TRBJ2-2; D unclear. This CDR3 is 12 amino acids long. Deletions cut 3 bases from V and 6 bases from J, with 5 bases between. Germline CDR1 MGHDK, CDR2 SYGVNS. Written as DNA, the CDR3 is TGTGCCAGCAGTGATTGGGCCGGGGAGCTGTTTTTT. Translating it yields CASSDWAGELFF.

This chain joins TRBV5-4 and TRBJ2-1; 10 bases are a match to TRBD2. CDR1 is SGHNT and CDR2 is YYREEE in the germline V gene (reference sequence). V shed 9 bases, J shed 4 bases, and the junction held 7 bases outside the gene matches. This CDR3 is 14 amino acids long. The CDR3 loop reads CAIRPSGSYNEQFF. DNA for the CDR3: TGTGCCATCCGCCCTAGCGGGAGTTACAATGAGCAGTTCTTC.

This sequence joins TRBV29-1 and TRBJ2-3; 11 positions agree with TRBD1. The CDR3 is 15 residues long. Unmatched junction bases numbered 8, after V lost 5 bases and J lost 4 bases. Germline CDR1 and CDR2: SQVTM and ANQGSEA. DNA of the CDR3: TGCAGCGTTCGTCGGACAGGGGGCAAGGCAGATACGCAGTATTTT. Residues: CSVRRTGGKADTQYF.

This clonotype was picked up a small number of times. This chain uses TRBV30 with TRBJ2-1; D may be TRBD2 (5 bases). This CDR3 is 15 amino acids long. Trimming left V 5 bases short and J 9 bases short, with 23 bases between. The germline V gene has CDR1 GTSNPN and CDR2 SVGIG (reference sequence). CDR3 residues: CAWGKALAPWSEQFF. The CDR3 region has the DNA TGTGCCTGGGGGAAGGCCTTAGCGCCATGGAGTGAGCAGTTCTTC.

This clonotype has ten or more counts. The chain couples TRBV12-3 or TRBV12-4 to TRBJ2-5; either TRBD1 or TRBD2 may supply D (6 bases each). Trimming stripped 8 bases from V and 3 bases from J, with 13 bases between. The length of the CDR3 is 13 residues. Here the CDR3 reads CASRAGGEETQYF. CDR3 sequence (DNA): TGTGCCAGCCGCGCCGGGGGCGAAGAGACCCAGTACTTC.

This clonotype has just a few counts. J is TRBJ2-1 and V is TRBV5-6; TRBD1 agrees at 10 bases. V lost 4 bases and J lost 6; bases outside the gene matches: 4. The length of the CDR3 is 14 residues. Germline V gene lookup returns CDR1 SGHDT and CDR2 YYEEEE. In DNA, the CDR3 is TGTGCCAGCAGCACGGGACAGGGGAGCAATGAGCAGTTCTTC. It specifies CASSTGQGSNEQFF.

With regard to this clonotype: This clone may be a read error of a much larger clone one base away. V is TRBV7-8 and J is TRBJ2-1, with 13 nucleotides matching TRBD2. J lost 6 bases, V lost 4 bases, and 3 bases had no gene match. CDR1 and CDR2 (germline): SGHVS, FQNEAQ. The CDR3 totals 15 residues. CDR3 DNA sequence: TGTGCCAGCAGCTCGACTAGCGGGGGGTCCAATGAGCAGTTCTTC. As protein: CASSSTSGGSNEQFF. The complete variable domain, with remaining parts taken from reference TRBV7-8 and TRBJ2-1, reads GAGVSQSPRYKVAKRGQDVALRCDPISGHVSLFWYQQALGQGPEFLTYFQNEAQLDKSGLPSDRFFAERPEGSVSTLKIQRTQQEDSAVYLCASSSTSGGSNEQFFGPGTRLTVL.